This TCR beta chain originates from a study of identical twins. Study-wide results and caveats: While abundant cord blood beta clonotypes carried fewer insertions, memory repertoires showed no such pattern.

Healthy Caucasian individuals made up all the donors. Template switching (which added a universal primer site) was used, and cDNA carried unique molecular identifiers. Via MiXCR, TCRdb re-called the 5' RACE reads, giving one row per CDR3 protein. The table records roughly 570,000 distinct CDR3 sequences, approximately 10% of them present only once. A note on this clonotype: Its antigen is undetermined.

This CDR3 comprises 12 residues. Between the trimmed V and J ends, which lost 3 bases and 5 bases, there was a span of 10 bases. In germline, CDR1 is DFQATT, CDR2 SNEGSKA (reference sequence). In addition, the sample was reused for a study of yellow fever vaccine responses in identical twins. As reported in that work: Convergence reportedly seemed to mark part of the twins' vaccine T cell response, with personalization marking the rest.

Specimen: PBMCs. V gene TRBV20-1 combines with J gene TRBJ2-5; D may be TRBD1 (6 bases). The clonotype comes from a woman under 30 in good health. CDR3 nucleotide sequence: TGCAGTGCTAGGACCCAGGGGGAGACCCAGTACTTC. Its protein product is CSARTQGETQYF.